This T cell receptor (beta chain) was identified in a study of T-cell memory formation after mild COVID-19. This CDR3 comprises 13 residues. The V and J ends lost 5 bases and 2 bases respectively, with 10 bases between them. Germline V lookup: CDR1 MNHEY, CDR2 SVGAGI. Constant-segment-primed 5'RACE gave TCR alpha and TCR beta cDNA libraries with sample barcodes and UMIs. TCRdb redid the calling of the 5' RACE reads with MiXCR, one entry per CDR3 protein. The repertoire has about 400,000 distinct CDR3 sequences, around 17% of them found once; the top ten carry 20% to 25%. The study's findings and limits: From day 15 to 85, contracting clones were balanced between CD4 and CD8, whereas later expanders leaned toward CD4+. In pre-infection memory, a portion of responding clones appeared, which suggested that cross-reactive memory joined.

Concerning this clonotype: No antigen is known for it.

This chain joins TRBV6-5 and TRBJ2-7; D is uncertain. Sequencing was performed on PBMCs or a T cell subset sorted from them (not recorded which). This sequence was found in a man aged 18 to 30 who had mild COVID-19 (a few samples of this study predate the infection). Cell type and time point are not known. CDR3 nucleotides: TGTGCCAGCAGTCCCCCCAGCGCCTACGAGCAGTACTTC. Protein product: CASSPPSAYEQYF.